The rows below give T cell receptor beta chains drawn from one sample of a study of OX40 agonist ivuxolimab in advanced cancers. Data came from immunoSEQ multiplex PCR; TCRdb stores just in-frame clones and leaves some out. The sample contains approximately 68,000 clones, about nine tenths of which appear only once. The sequencing used CD4+ or CD8+ T cells sorted from blood, collected in a trial of the OX40 agonist ivuxolimab. Source of these receptors: an adult with an advanced solid tumor such as melanoma, head and neck, liver or kidney cancer. The CDR3 runs from the conserved cysteine through the conserved F or W. The D gene is left open where the match is weak. A row's size may be missing; if present it is once, few, many or a size class.

v_gene: TRBV5-5
abundance: -
j_gene: TRBJ1-1
d_gene: -
CDR3aa: CASSPLRGWDTEAFF
CDR3nt: TGTGCCAGCAGCCCCTTGAGGGGGTGGGACACTGAAGCTTTCTTT

v_gene: TRBV10-3
abundance: -
j_gene: TRBJ2-1
d_gene: TRBD1
CDR3aa: CAISAPDRGLNEQFF
CDR3nt: TGTGCCATCAGTGCCCCGGACAGGGGGCTCAATGAGCAGTTCTTC

v_gene: TRBV18
abundance: few
j_gene: TRBJ2-1
d_gene: TRBD2
CDR3aa: CASSRIGTMFYNEQFF
CDR3nt: TGTGCCAGCTCACGAATCGGGACTATGTTCTACAATGAGCAGTTCTTC

v_gene: TRBV19
abundance: -
j_gene: TRBJ2-3
d_gene: -
CDR3aa: CASSLTTSTDTQYF
CDR3nt: TGTGCCAGTAGTCTCACCACCTCCACAGATACGCAGTATTTT

v_gene: TRBV19
abundance: few
j_gene: TRBJ1-2
d_gene: -
CDR3aa: CASTRGANYGYTF
CDR3nt: TGTGCCAGTACCCGGGGGGCGAACTATGGCTACACCTTC

v_gene: TRBV4-2
abundance: -
j_gene: TRBJ2-1
d_gene: TRBD1
CDR3aa: CASSQDGDRGNLEQFF
CDR3nt: TGTGCCAGCAGCCAAGACGGGGACAGGGGTAATTTGGAGCAGTTCTTC

v_gene: TRBV2
abundance: -
j_gene: TRBJ1-3
d_gene: -
CDR3aa: CASSDWAGVSGNTIYF
CDR3nt: TGTGCCAGCAGTGATTGGGCGGGGGTGTCTGGAAACACCATATATTTT

v_gene: TRBV7-2
abundance: -
j_gene: TRBJ1-1
d_gene: TRBD1
CDR3aa: CASSLGGQGWNTEAFF
CDR3nt: TGTGCCAGCAGCTTGGGGGGACAGGGCTGGAACACTGAAGCTTTCTTT

v_gene: TRBV5-1
abundance: -
j_gene: TRBJ1-3
d_gene: -
CDR3aa: CASSPDLNSGNTIYF
CDR3nt: TGCGCCAGCAGCCCTGATCTAAACTCTGGAAACACCATATATTTT

v_gene: TRBV27
abundance: -
j_gene: TRBJ1-5
d_gene: -
CDR3aa: CARGHPQHF
CDR3nt: TGTGCCAGGGGTCATCCCCAGCATTTT

v_gene: TRBV7-9
abundance: -
j_gene: TRBJ2-7
d_gene: -
CDR3aa: CASSRRTTGPYEQYF
CDR3nt: TGTGCCAGCAGCCGAAGAACCACAGGGCCCTACGAGCAGTACTTC

v_gene: TRBV4-1
abundance: few
j_gene: TRBJ1-5
d_gene: -
CDR3aa: CASSQAGTQPQHF
CDR3nt: TGCGCCAGCAGCCAAGCGGGTACTCAGCCCCAGCATTTT

v_gene: TRBV28
abundance: -
j_gene: TRBJ1-1
d_gene: -
CDR3aa: CASSSNGRVIPGAFF
CDR3nt: TGTGCCAGCAGTTCCAACGGAAGGGTTATACCTGGGGCTTTCTTT

v_gene: TRBV19
abundance: -
j_gene: TRBJ2-2
d_gene: -
CDR3aa: CASSGSAQTGELFF
CDR3nt: TGTGCCAGTAGTGGTAGCGCCCAAACCGGGGAGCTGTTTTTT

v_gene: TRBV7-2
abundance: -
j_gene: TRBJ1-6
d_gene: -
CDR3aa: CASSKGVRSPLHF
CDR3nt: TGTGCCAGCAGTAAGGGGGTTCGTTCACCCCTCCACTTT

v_gene: TRBV18
abundance: -
j_gene: TRBJ1-5
d_gene: -
CDR3aa: CASSSGHGGNQPQHF
CDR3nt: TGTGCCAGCTCATCGGGCCATGGGGGCAATCAGCCCCAGCATTTT

v_gene: TRBV11-1
abundance: -
j_gene: TRBJ2-3
d_gene: -
CDR3aa: CASSSAGGGNTQYF
CDR3nt: TGTGCCAGCAGTTCCGCAGGGGGGGGCAATACGCAGTATTTT

v_gene: TRBV5-1
abundance: -
j_gene: TRBJ1-3
d_gene: -
CDR3aa: CASSRGSGGLGNTIYF
CDR3nt: TGCGCCAGCAGCAGGGGAAGTGGAGGGCTTGGAAACACCATATATTTT

v_gene: TRBV10-3
abundance: once
j_gene: TRBJ1-1
d_gene: TRBD1
CDR3aa: CAINPTGFGTEAFF
CDR3nt: TGTGCCATCAACCCGACAGGGTTCGGCACTGAAGCTTTCTTT

v_gene: TRBV5-6
abundance: -
j_gene: TRBJ1-4
d_gene: -
CDR3aa: CASSPRGIGEKLFF
CDR3nt: TGTGCCAGCAGCCCGCGGGGTATCGGTGAAAAACTGTTTTTT

v_gene: TRBV19
abundance: -
j_gene: TRBJ1-1
d_gene: -
CDR3aa: CASKGESPEAFF
CDR3nt: TGTGCCAGTAAAGGGGAAAGCCCTGAAGCTTTCTTT

v_gene: TRBV10-3
abundance: -
j_gene: TRBJ1-1
d_gene: -
CDR3aa: CAISDARGSSTEAFF
CDR3nt: TGTGCCATCAGTGATGCGAGGGGAAGTAGCACTGAAGCTTTCTTT

v_gene: TRBV27
abundance: -
j_gene: TRBJ2-1
d_gene: -
CDR3aa: CASSLPTGGGTYNEQFF
CDR3nt: TGTGCCAGCAGCCTACCCACGGGCGGCGGGACCTACAATGAGCAGTTCTTC

v_gene: TRBV28
abundance: once
j_gene: TRBJ1-1
d_gene: -
CDR3aa: CASSLARGDGNTEAFF
CDR3nt: TGTGCCAGCAGTTTGGCCAGGGGTGACGGGAACACTGAAGCTTTCTTT

v_gene: TRBV5-1
abundance: -
j_gene: TRBJ1-1
d_gene: TRBD1
CDR3aa: CASSSGQGAVEAFF
CDR3nt: TGCGCCAGCAGCTCCGGACAGGGGGCTGTTGAAGCTTTCTTT

v_gene: TRBV19
abundance: -
j_gene: TRBJ2-7
d_gene: TRBD2
CDR3aa: CASWPGTSFGEQYF
CDR3nt: TGTGCCAGCTGGCCCGGGACTAGCTTCGGCGAGCAGTACTTC

v_gene: TRBV28
abundance: -
j_gene: TRBJ2-5
d_gene: TRBD2
CDR3aa: CASSSRTSGIGETQYF
CDR3nt: TGTGCCAGCAGTTCCCGGACTAGCGGGATCGGGGAGACCCAGTACTTC

v_gene: TRBV10-3
abundance: few
j_gene: TRBJ2-2
d_gene: -
CDR3aa: CAMGGGITGELFF
CDR3nt: TGTGCCATGGGAGGAGGGATCACCGGGGAGCTGTTTTTT

v_gene: TRBV6-5
abundance: few
j_gene: TRBJ1-2
d_gene: TRBD1
CDR3aa: CAISTGGNYGYTF
CDR3nt: TGTGCCATCTCGACAGGGGGCAACTATGGCTACACCTTC

v_gene: TRBV11-1
abundance: -
j_gene: TRBJ2-7
d_gene: -
CDR3aa: CASSLIVGSLSYEQYF
CDR3nt: TGTGCCAGCAGCTTAATAGTGGGCAGCCTTTCCTACGAGCAGTACTTC

v_gene: TRBV2
abundance: -
j_gene: TRBJ2-7
d_gene: -
CDR3aa: CASSEQSYEQYF
CDR3nt: TGTGCCAGCAGTGAACAGTCCTACGAGCAGTACTTC

v_gene: TRBV11-3
abundance: -
j_gene: TRBJ2-7
d_gene: -
CDR3aa: CASSFPHVGGGYEQYF
CDR3nt: TGTGCCAGCAGCTTCCCCCATGTGGGAGGGGGTTACGAGCAGTACTTC

v_gene: TRBV18
abundance: -
j_gene: TRBJ1-1
d_gene: -
CDR3aa: CASSPSQNTEAFF
CDR3nt: TGTGCCAGCTCACCAAGCCAGAACACTGAAGCTTTCTTT

v_gene: TRBV9
abundance: -
j_gene: TRBJ2-1
d_gene: TRBD2
CDR3aa: CASSLRLAGDINEQFF
CDR3nt: TGTGCCAGCAGCTTACGACTAGCGGGAGACATCAATGAGCAGTTCTTC

v_gene: TRBV29-1
abundance: few
j_gene: TRBJ1-2
d_gene: -
CDR3aa: CSVSGDSYYGYTF
CDR3nt: TGCAGCGTTAGCGGAGACTCGTACTATGGCTACACCTTC

v_gene: TRBV9
abundance: once
j_gene: TRBJ2-3
d_gene: -
CDR3aa: CASSVGPGGSTDTQYF
CDR3nt: TGTGCCAGCAGCGTAGGTCCAGGAGGGAGCACAGATACGCAGTATTTT

v_gene: TRBV28
abundance: -
j_gene: TRBJ1-2
d_gene: -
CDR3aa: CASGNRLSNYGYTF
CDR3nt: TGTGCCAGCGGAAACAGACTATCTAACTATGGCTACACCTTC

v_gene: TRBV29-1
abundance: -
j_gene: TRBJ1-5
d_gene: -
CDR3aa: CSVGTQPQHF
CDR3nt: TGCAGCGTTGGAACTCAGCCCCAGCATTTT

v_gene: TRBV19
abundance: -
j_gene: TRBJ2-7
d_gene: -
CDR3aa: CASSLRADERQYF
CDR3nt: TGTGCCTCCTCATTGCGGGCAGACGAAAGGCAGTACTTC

v_gene: TRBV5-1
abundance: -
j_gene: TRBJ1-5
d_gene: -
CDR3aa: CASSLDWSQPQHF
CDR3nt: TGCGCCAGCAGCTTGGATTGGAGTCAGCCCCAGCATTTT

v_gene: TRBV5-1
abundance: -
j_gene: TRBJ1-1
d_gene: -
CDR3aa: CASSPTSNTEAFF
CDR3nt: TGCGCCAGCAGCCCGACATCGAACACTGAAGCTTTCTTT

v_gene: TRBV29-1
abundance: -
j_gene: TRBJ2-1
d_gene: -
CDR3aa: CSVEGGSEQFF
CDR3nt: TGCAGCGTTGAGGGCGGGTCCGAGCAGTTCTTC

v_gene: TRBV7-7
abundance: -
j_gene: TRBJ2-2
d_gene: TRBD2
CDR3aa: CASSLETGGGTGELFF
CDR3nt: TGTGCTAGCAGCTTAGAAACGGGAGGGGGAACCGGGGAGCTGTTTTTT

v_gene: TRBV6-1
abundance: few
j_gene: TRBJ2-7
d_gene: TRBD1
CDR3aa: CASSRGLEQYF
CDR3nt: TGTGCCAGCAGCAGGGGGCTAGAGCAGTACTTC

v_gene: TRBV30
abundance: -
j_gene: TRBJ1-5
d_gene: -
CDR3aa: CAWSVKDQPQHF
CDR3nt: TGTGCCTGGAGTGTAAAAGATCAGCCCCAGCATTTT

v_gene: TRBV27
abundance: -
j_gene: TRBJ2-5
d_gene: TRBD2
CDR3aa: CASSLEGRWGGVETQYF
CDR3nt: TGTGCCAGCAGTTTGGAAGGGAGGTGGGGAGGGGTAGAGACCCAGTACTTC

v_gene: TRBV5-1
abundance: -
j_gene: TRBJ2-5
d_gene: TRBD1
CDR3aa: CASSSGQAQETQYF
CDR3nt: TGCGCCAGCAGCTCGGGACAGGCTCAAGAGACCCAGTACTTC

v_gene: TRBV5-5
abundance: -
j_gene: TRBJ2-3
d_gene: -
CDR3aa: CASSPLGGRTDTQYF
CDR3nt: TGTGCCAGCAGCCCCCTGGGGGGGCGCACAGATACGCAGTATTTT

v_gene: TRBV28
abundance: -
j_gene: TRBJ2-3
d_gene: -
CDR3aa: CASSMVLNSGTDTQYF
CDR3nt: TGTGCCAGCAGTATGGTACTAAATTCGGGCACAGATACGCAGTATTTT

v_gene: TRBV5-8
abundance: -
j_gene: TRBJ1-5
d_gene: -
CDR3aa: CASSLMEPQHF
CDR3nt: TGTGCCAGCAGCCTCATGGAGCCCCAGCATTTT

v_gene: TRBV6-1
abundance: few
j_gene: TRBJ2-5
d_gene: -
CDR3aa: CASSEAAAVGQETQYF
CDR3nt: TGTGCCAGCAGTGAAGCGGCAGCGGTGGGGCAAGAGACCCAGTACTTC

v_gene: TRBV5-1
abundance: -
j_gene: TRBJ2-1
d_gene: TRBD2
CDR3aa: CASSLAGGPSYNEQFF
CDR3nt: TGCGCCAGCAGCTTAGCGGGAGGACCCTCCTACAATGAGCAGTTCTTC

v_gene: TRBV19
abundance: once
j_gene: TRBJ1-4
d_gene: TRBD1
CDR3aa: CASRDRGRATNEKLFF
CDR3nt: TGTGCCAGTCGGGACAGGGGAAGAGCAACTAATGAAAAACTGTTTTTT

v_gene: TRBV7-9
abundance: -
j_gene: TRBJ2-3
d_gene: -
CDR3aa: CASSLELTTADTQYF
CDR3nt: TGTGCCAGCAGCTTAGAACTGACTACCGCAGATACGCAGTATTTT